Listed below are T cell receptor beta chains from one sample, sequenced in a study of blood T cell repertoires in COVID-19. The repertoire was sequenced with immunoSEQ multiplex PCR; TCRdb's copy has only in-frame clones and lacks some. The sample has approximately 220,000 clones; approximately 81% are singletons. Material: peripheral blood. These receptors all stem from a woman aged 55-69 years who had recovered from COVID-19. Both conserved end residues are part of each CDR3. A D gene is named only where the DNA matches it firmly. Clone size appears in some rows only: once, few, many, or a class for an expanded clone.

V gene	J gene	clone size	D gene	CDR3 length	CDR3 DNA	CDR3 protein
TRBV7-9	TRBJ1-1	many	.	13	TGTGCCAGCAGCTTAGCCGGTTACACTGAAGCTTTCTTT	CASSLAGYTEAFF
TRBV20-1	TRBJ1-5	.	.	11	TGCAGTGCTCAGACAGATCAGCCCCAGCATTTT	CSAQTDQPQHF
TRBV27	TRBJ2-5	.	TRBD1	15	TGTGCCAGCAGTATCGGACAGGGAAGAGGAGAGACCCAGTACTTC	CASSIGQGRGETQYF
TRBV7-8	TRBJ2-5	few	TRBD2	17	TGTGCCAGCAGCTTAGTCCGCACTAGCGGACGAAAAGAGACCCAGTACTTC	CASSLVRTSGRKETQYF
TRBV7-2	TRBJ2-3	.	.	14	TGTGCCAGCAGCTTGGGACTCCCCACAGATACGCAGTATTTT	CASSLGLPTDTQYF
TRBV4-1	TRBJ1-6	.	TRBD1	15	TGCGCCAGCAGCCGTCCGGGACAGGGCTTCTCACCCCTCCACTTT	CASSRPGQGFSPLHF
TRBV6-2/TRBV6-3	TRBJ1-2	.	TRBD1	14	TGTGCCAGCAGTTTCAGGGGGCCTGAGTATGGCTACACCTTC	CASSFRGPEYGYTF
TRBV30	TRBJ2-2	.	.	14	TGTGCCTGGACCTGGGGGGTGAACACCGGGGAGCTGTTTTTT	CAWTWGVNTGELFF
TRBV6-5	TRBJ2-7	.	.	12	TGTGCCAGCACCAACGGGGGTCCCGAGCAGTACTTC	CASTNGGPEQYF
TRBV19	TRBJ2-3	.	TRBD1	14	TGTGCCAGTAGGAGGGACAGGGTATCCGATACGCAGTATTTT	CASRRDRVSDTQYF
TRBV4-3	TRBJ2-7	.	.	13	TGCGCCAGCAGCCAGGGCTCAGGACAGCGGCAGTACTTC	CASSQGSGQRQYF
TRBV30	TRBJ1-2	.	.	13	TGTGCCTGGAGCTGGAAGGACACCTATGGCTACACCTTC	CAWSWKDTYGYTF
TRBV4-2	TRBJ1-2	.	.	15	TGTGCCAGCAGCCAAGTAACAGGGAGAGGCTATGGCTACACCTTC	CASSQVTGRGYGYTF
TRBV4-1	TRBJ1-4	.	.	15	TGCGCCAGCAGCCTTACAGGTCAGACTAATGAAAAACTGTTTTTT	CASSLTGQTNEKLFF
TRBV18	TRBJ2-1	.	TRBD2	18	TGTGCCAGCTCACCACTGAGAACTAGCGGGGGGGAAAGGAATGAGCAGTTCTTC	CASSPLRTSGGERNEQFF
TRBV11-1	TRBJ2-7	.	.	15	TGTGCCAGCATGGGGGCAGGGTCCCTCTCCTACGAGCAGTACTTC	CASMGAGSLSYEQYF
TRBV7-9	TRBJ1-3	.	.	16	TGTGCCAGCAGCTCCAGGGGAGGGGGGACTGGAAACACCATATATTTT	CASSSRGGGTGNTIYF